The table lists the clone carrying this T cell receptor beta chain with a count of one. The trim removed 0 bases at V and 0 bases at J, leaving 2 bases unmatched. The CDR3 runs to 15 residues. Germline CDR1 is MNHEY and CDR2 is SVGAGI. The data originate from a study of blood T cell repertoires in COVID-19. Study-level background: The analysed material was cDNA or gDNA that came from T cells, B-cell-depleted T cells, or PBMCs.

Sequenced by immunoSEQ multiplex PCR; TCRdb stores in-frame clones only, minus some. The sample lists tens of thousands of clones, approximately 88% seen once, with roughly 3.6% in the top ten. Sequenced input: peripheral blood. The V and J genes are TRBV6-5 and TRBJ2-7; 7 positions match TRBD2. This receptor was taken from a human donor in a cohort sampled during active COVID-19. In DNA form, the CDR3 reads TGTGCCAGCAGTTACTCGGGGAGGGTCTCCTACGAGCAGTACTTC. Its translation is CASSYSGRVSYEQYF.